These 3 T cell receptor beta chains originate from one sample sequenced in a study of OX40 agonist ivuxolimab in advanced cancers. Sequencing was performed with immunoSEQ multiplex PCR; in TCRdb, only in-frame clones are kept and a portion is missing. The data hold fewer than 35,000 clones, with roughly 76% observed a single time. Material: CD4+ or CD8+ T cells sorted from blood, obtained in a trial of the OX40 agonist ivuxolimab. The receptors originated from an adult with an advanced solid tumor such as melanoma, head and neck, liver or kidney cancer.

The chain employs TRBV7-6 and TRBJ2-3, with 7 nucleotides matching TRBD1. The CDR3 consists of 15 residues. J lost 3 bases, V lost 5 bases, and 8 bases had no gene match. The V gene's germline CDR1 is SGHVS and CDR2 FNYEAQ. CDR3 sequence reads: CASSLPRTGTDTQYF. The CDR3, as DNA: TGTGCCAGCAGCCTACCACGGACAGGAACAGATACGCAGTATTTT.

V is TRBV2 and J is TRBJ1-1, with TRBD1 matching over 8 bases. This CDR3 region has 14 residues. J lost 2 bases, V lost 5 bases, and 4 bases had no gene match. Germline V CDR1 and CDR2: SNHLY, FYNNEI. CDR3 sequence reads: CASSQGARNTEAFF. The DNA for the CDR3 is TGTGCCAGCAGTCAGGGGGCTCGAAACACTGAAGCTTTCTTT.

This clone was found once. The chain links TRBV5-1 to TRBJ2-5, with D perhaps matching TRBD2 (5 bases). Germline V gene lookup returns CDR1 SGHRS and CDR2 YFSETQ. Trimming shortened V by 2 bases and J by 5 bases, and 10 bases separated the two germline ends. This CDR3 comprises 13 residues. The CDR3 sequence: CASSLRSGETQYF. CDR3 DNA sequence: TGCGCCAGCAGCTTAAGGTCGGGGGAGACCCAGTACTTC. Combining the CDR3 with reference TRBV5-1 and TRBJ2-5 gives the whole variable domain KAGVTQTPRYLIKTRGQQVTLSCSPISGHRSVSWYQQTPGQGLQFLFEYFSETQRNKGNFPGRFSGRQFSNSRSEMNVSTLELGDSALYLCASSLRSGETQYFGPGTRLLVL.